A selection of T cell receptor beta chains follows, all from one sample in a study of human versus mouse CDR3 diversity and MHC coevolution. TCRdb keeps only in-frame clones here, not all; method: immunoSEQ multiplex PCR. The repertoire has some 60,000 clones, approximately 94% of them found once; the top ten carry 15% to 20%. Sequenced material: naive CD4+ T cells from blood. Receptors were obtained from a person between 60 and 70 years old in good health. Both conserved end residues are part of each CDR3. D genes are given only for firm matches. Clone size is not always given. Where it is, it says once, few, many or a class for expanded clones.

NA	NA	TRBV19	TRBJ2-1	TGTGCCAGTAGTATACAAGTAGCGGCCAACAATGAGCAGTTCTTC	CASSIQVAANNEQFF
NA	NA	TRBV7-9	TRBJ1-4	TGTGCCAGCAGCCCCGACAGGTGGAATGAAAAACTGTTTTTT	CASSPDRWNEKLFF
TRBD1	NA	TRBV4-1	TRBJ2-2	TGCGCCAGCAGCCAAGATCCGGATGACAGGGCGAACACCGGGGAGCTGTTTTTT	CASSQDPDDRANTGELFF
NA	once	TRBV7-9	TRBJ2-5	TGTGCCAGCAGCTTTGAGGTCTTGTTCGGTAGCCAAGAGACCCAGTACTTC	CASSFEVLFGSQETQYF
NA	NA	TRBV4-1	TRBJ2-1	TGCGCCACCGCAACGGAGGGCAATGAGCAGTTCTTC	CATATEGNEQFF
NA	NA	TRBV15	TRBJ2-6	TGTGCCACCAGCAGAGATAGTGGGGGCACACTCTCTGGGGCCAACGTCCTGACTTTC	CATSRDSGGTLSGANVLTF
TRBD1	once	TRBV7-2	TRBJ2-2	TGTGCCAGCAGCGCACCGGGACAGGGGAGCACCGGGGAGCTGTTTTTT	CASSAPGQGSTGELFF
NA	NA	TRBV30	TRBJ1-4	TGTGCCTGGAGTGTAGCCTCAGGGGCCGCTAATGAAAAACTGTTTTTT	CAWSVASGAANEKLFF
NA	NA	TRBV7-3	TRBJ2-1	TGTGCCAGCAGCTCGGACTCGGGTGAGCAGTTCTTC	CASSSDSGEQFF
TRBD2	NA	TRBV5-4	TRBJ2-7	TGTGCCAGCAGCCCGGACCTAGCGGCAAGCTACGAGCAGTACTTC	CASSPDLAASYEQYF
NA	NA	TRBV6-5	TRBJ2-7	TGTGCCAGCAGTTACTTTTCGTCCGGGAACTCCTACGAGCAGTACTTC	CASSYFSSGNSYEQYF
TRBD1	NA	TRBV6-5	TRBJ1-5	TGTGCCAGCAGGGGACAGGGTAAAGGTCAGCCCCAGCATTTT	CASRGQGKGQPQHF
NA	NA	TRBV30	TRBJ2-5	TGTGCCTGGTCCAAGGACTTACCCGAGACCCAGTACTTC	CAWSKDLPETQYF
TRBD1	NA	TRBV19	TRBJ1-1	TGTGCCAGTAGACCAGTAGGGAACAGGGGAGGCACTGAAGCTTTCTTT	CASRPVGNRGGTEAFF
NA	NA	TRBV5-1	TRBJ1-1	TGCGCCAGCAGCTTGGGCTCCCAGTACACTGAAGCTTTCTTT	CASSLGSQYTEAFF
NA	NA	TRBV19	TRBJ1-4	TGTGCCAGTAGTTCCCTTGAGATAGAAAAACTGTTTTTT	CASSSLEIEKLFF
NA	NA	TRBV19	TRBJ1-5	TGTGCCAGTAGTGCCCAGGGCTGGCAGCCCCAGCATTTT	CASSAQGWQPQHF
NA	NA	TRBV20-1	TRBJ2-1	TGCAGTGCTAGGCGAGACAATGAGCAGTTCTTC	CSARRDNEQFF
NA	NA	TRBV5-4	TRBJ2-3	TGTGCCAGCAGCTGGGGAGCTGGGGAGGGCACAGATACGCAGTATTTT	CASSWGAGEGTDTQYF